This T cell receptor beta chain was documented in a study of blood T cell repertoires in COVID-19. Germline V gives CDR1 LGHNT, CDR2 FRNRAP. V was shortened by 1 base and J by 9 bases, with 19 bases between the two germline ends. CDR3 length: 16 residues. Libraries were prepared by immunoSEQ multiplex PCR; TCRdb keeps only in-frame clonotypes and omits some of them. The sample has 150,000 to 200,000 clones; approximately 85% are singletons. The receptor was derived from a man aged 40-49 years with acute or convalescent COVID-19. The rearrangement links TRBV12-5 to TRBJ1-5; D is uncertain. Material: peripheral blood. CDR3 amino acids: CASGLGSAGTILPQHF. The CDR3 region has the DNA TGTGCTAGTGGTTTGGGTTCGGCAGGTACCATATTGCCCCAGCATTTT. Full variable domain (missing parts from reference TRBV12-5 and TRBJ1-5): DARVTQTPRHKVTEMGQEVTMRCQPILGHNTVFWYRQTMMQGLELLAYFRNRAPLDDSGMPKDRFSAEMPDATLATLKIQPSEPRDSAVYFCASGLGSAGTILPQHFGDGTRLSIL.